This T cell receptor beta chain was sequenced for a study of blood T cell repertoires in COVID-19 (TCRdb year 2020). Turning to the overall study: The collaborator samples originated in the United States, Italy and Spain and spanned the acute and convalescent phases of COVID-19. The prospective study material was composed of cDNA or gDNA derived from T cells, B-cell-depleted T cells, or PBMCs. Deeply sampled blood TCRbeta repertoires from subjects exposed to, actively infected with, or recovered from COVID-19 were included in the dataset. The repertoires were released in a freely available public database meant as a resource for research on the immune response to SARS-CoV-2. The samples were drawn from two sources: the first 160 participants of the ongoing ImmuneRACE study, and 1,000 to 1,500 subjects contributed by 6 global collaborators. Sample metadata almost always included a de-identified subject ID, COVID-19 status, age in years and sex. Where available, HLA class I and class II types were taken from metadata supplied by the sample provider and were not determined by assay-based typing.

Reading the germline V gene gives CDR1 LGHNA and CDR2 YNFKEQ. Germline trimming: 0 bases from V, 6 bases from J; junction bases outside gene matches: 5. Including cysteine and phenylalanine, the CDR3 has 16 amino acids. Only the CDR3 DNA is retained, 48 bases long and in frame from the first base. Collaborating institutions collected whole blood in K2EDTA tubes following their own protocols. For TCRbeta analysis, collaborators shipped samples in one of three forms: frozen whole blood, isolated PBMCs, or DNA extracted from either of those sample types. TCRbeta CDR3 regions were amplified from genomic DNA by means of the immunoSEQ Assay, a bias-controlled multiplex PCR. In the authors' own workflow: The number of nucleated cells in each sample was estimated from the amplification of reference gene primers within the assay. To quantify the absolute abundance of each unique TCRbeta CDR3 rearrangement, sequence reads were collapsed and filtered. Productive Simpson clonality was computed per sample as the square root of Simpson's diversity index over productive rearrangements. TCRdb carries this immuneACCESS record with in-frame sequences only. Its versions omit some clonotypes, under half of them owing to an unresolved V gene in the studies checked, with the rest unexplained. The DNA was the basis for D and trimming; V, J and clone size are from that table. The table for this sample lists some 120,000 clones; approximately 84% of them were counted only once. The ten largest clones take up around 7.6% of the sample.

Findings and caveats that apply to the study as a whole: The amount of clinical and demographic metadata varied by source and participant and was provided uncurated.

As for this clone: Its recognized antigen is unknown. No quality values exist for individual bases; no much larger clone is one base distant.

The TCR was taken from a man between 65 and 85 years old with active or convalescent COVID-19. The sequenced sample was peripheral blood. Rearrangement joined TRBV4-2 to TRBJ1-4; 9 nucleotides in the junction match TRBD1. Read as DNA, the sequence is TGTGCCAGCAGCCAAGATTGGGACAGGGTCGATGAAAAACTGTTTTTT. The resulting protein is CASSQDWDRVDEKLFF.